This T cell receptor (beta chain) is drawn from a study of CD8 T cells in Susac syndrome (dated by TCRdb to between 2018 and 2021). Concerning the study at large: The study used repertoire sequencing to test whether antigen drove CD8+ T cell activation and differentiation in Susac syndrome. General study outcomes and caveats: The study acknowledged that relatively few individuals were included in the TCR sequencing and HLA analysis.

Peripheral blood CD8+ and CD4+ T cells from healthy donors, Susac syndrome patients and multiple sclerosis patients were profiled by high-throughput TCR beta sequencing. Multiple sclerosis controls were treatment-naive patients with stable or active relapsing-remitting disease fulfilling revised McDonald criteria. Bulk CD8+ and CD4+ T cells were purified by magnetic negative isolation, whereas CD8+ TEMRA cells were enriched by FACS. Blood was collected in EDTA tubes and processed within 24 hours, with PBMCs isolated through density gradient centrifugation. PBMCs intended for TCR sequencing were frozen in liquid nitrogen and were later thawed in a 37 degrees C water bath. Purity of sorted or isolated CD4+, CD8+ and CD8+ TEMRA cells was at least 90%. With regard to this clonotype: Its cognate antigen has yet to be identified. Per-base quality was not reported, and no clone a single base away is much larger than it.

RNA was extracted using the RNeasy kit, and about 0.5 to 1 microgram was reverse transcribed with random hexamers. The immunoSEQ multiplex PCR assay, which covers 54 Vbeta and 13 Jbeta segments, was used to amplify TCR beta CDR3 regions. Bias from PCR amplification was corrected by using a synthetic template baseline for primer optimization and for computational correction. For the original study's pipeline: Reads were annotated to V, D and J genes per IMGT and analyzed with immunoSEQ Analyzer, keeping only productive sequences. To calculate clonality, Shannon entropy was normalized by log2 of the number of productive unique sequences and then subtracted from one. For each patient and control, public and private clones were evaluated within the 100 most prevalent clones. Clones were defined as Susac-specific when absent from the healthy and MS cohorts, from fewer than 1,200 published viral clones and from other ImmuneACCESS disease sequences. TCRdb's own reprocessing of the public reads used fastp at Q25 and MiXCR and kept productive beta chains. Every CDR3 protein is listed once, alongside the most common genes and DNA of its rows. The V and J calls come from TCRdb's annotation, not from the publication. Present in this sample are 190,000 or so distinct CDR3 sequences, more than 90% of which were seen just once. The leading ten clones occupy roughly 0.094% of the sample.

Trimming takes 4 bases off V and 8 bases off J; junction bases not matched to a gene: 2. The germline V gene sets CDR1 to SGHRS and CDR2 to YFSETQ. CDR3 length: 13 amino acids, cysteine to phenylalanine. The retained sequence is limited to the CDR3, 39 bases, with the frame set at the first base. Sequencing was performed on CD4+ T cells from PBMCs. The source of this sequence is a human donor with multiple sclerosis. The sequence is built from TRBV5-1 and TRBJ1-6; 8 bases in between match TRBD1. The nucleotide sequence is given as TGCGCCAGCAGCCCGGACAGGGATTCACCCCTCCACTTT. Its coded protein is CASSPDRDSPLHF.